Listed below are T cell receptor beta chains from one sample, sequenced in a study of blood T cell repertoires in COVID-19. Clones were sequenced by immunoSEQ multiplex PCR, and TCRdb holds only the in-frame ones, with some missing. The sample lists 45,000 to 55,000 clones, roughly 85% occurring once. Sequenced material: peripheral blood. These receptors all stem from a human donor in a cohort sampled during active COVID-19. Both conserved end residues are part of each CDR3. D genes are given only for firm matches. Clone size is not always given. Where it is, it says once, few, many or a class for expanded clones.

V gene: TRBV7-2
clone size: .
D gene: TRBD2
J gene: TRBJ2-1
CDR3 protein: CASSLKSGGANEQFF
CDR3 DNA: TGTGCCAGCAGCTTAAAGAGCGGGGGGGCCAATGAGCAGTTCTTC

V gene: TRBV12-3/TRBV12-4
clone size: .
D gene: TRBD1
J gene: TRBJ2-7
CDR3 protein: CASGTGGLGEQYF
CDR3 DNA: TGTGCCAGCGGGACAGGGGGACTCGGCGAGCAGTACTTC

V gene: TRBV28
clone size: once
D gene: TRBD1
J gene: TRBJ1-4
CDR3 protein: CASSLGVFTGQDNEKLFF
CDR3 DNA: TGTGCCAGCAGTTTAGGTGTCTTTACGGGACAGGATAATGAAAAACTGTTTTTT

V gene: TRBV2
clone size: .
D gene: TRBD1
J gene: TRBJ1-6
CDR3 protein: CASSVDRVISPLHF
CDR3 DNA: TGTGCCAGCAGTGTGGACAGGGTTATTTCACCCCTCCACTTT

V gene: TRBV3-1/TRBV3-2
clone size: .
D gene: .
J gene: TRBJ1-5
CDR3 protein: CASSQASQPQHF
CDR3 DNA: TGTGCCAGCAGCCAAGCTTCCCAGCCCCAGCATTTT

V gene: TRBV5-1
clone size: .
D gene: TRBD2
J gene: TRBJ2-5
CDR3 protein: CASSFSGGLQETQYF
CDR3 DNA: TGCGCCAGCAGCTTTAGCGGGGGACTCCAAGAGACCCAGTACTTC

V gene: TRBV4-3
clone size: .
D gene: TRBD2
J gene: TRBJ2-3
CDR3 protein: CASSRQRGGHGTDTQYF
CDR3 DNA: TGCGCCAGCAGCCGCCAGCGGGGGGGCCACGGCACAGATACGCAGTATTTT

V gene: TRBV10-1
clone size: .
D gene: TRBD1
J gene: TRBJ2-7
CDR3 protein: CASSAGTGIYEQYF
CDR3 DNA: TGCGCCAGCAGCGCCGGGACAGGGATCTACGAGCAGTACTTC

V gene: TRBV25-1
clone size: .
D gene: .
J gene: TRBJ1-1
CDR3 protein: CASRGPGRVATEAFF
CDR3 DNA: TGTGCCAGCAGGGGTCCTGGCCGGGTCGCCACTGAAGCTTTCTTT

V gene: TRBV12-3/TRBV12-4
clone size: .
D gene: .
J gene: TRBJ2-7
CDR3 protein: CASSLPGFEQYF
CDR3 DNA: TGTGCCAGCAGCTTACCGGGGTTCGAGCAGTACTTC

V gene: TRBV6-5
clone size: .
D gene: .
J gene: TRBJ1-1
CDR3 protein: CASSYGLGVFTEAFF
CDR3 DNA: TGTGCCAGCAGTTACGGTTTAGGGGTGTTCACTGAAGCTTTCTTT

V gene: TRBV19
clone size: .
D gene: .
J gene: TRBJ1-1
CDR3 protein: CASSIYNTEAFF
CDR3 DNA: TGTGCCAGTAGTATATATAACACTGAAGCTTTCTTT

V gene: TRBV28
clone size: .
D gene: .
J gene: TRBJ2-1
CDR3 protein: CAIGGSKVNEQFF
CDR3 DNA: TGTGCCATCGGGGGTTCGAAGGTCAATGAGCAGTTCTTC

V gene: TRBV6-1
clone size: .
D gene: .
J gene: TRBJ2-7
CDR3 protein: CASSEGASHSYEQYF
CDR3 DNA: TGTGCCAGCAGTGAGGGCGCCAGCCACTCCTACGAGCAGTACTTC

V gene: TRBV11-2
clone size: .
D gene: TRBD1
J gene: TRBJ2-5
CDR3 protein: CASSPLDRVRETQYF
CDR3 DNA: TGTGCCAGCAGCCCGCTGGACAGGGTGAGGGAGACCCAGTACTTC

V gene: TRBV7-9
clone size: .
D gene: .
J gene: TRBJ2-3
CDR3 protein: CASRELAHGGEAQYF
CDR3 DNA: TGTGCCAGCAGGGAACTAGCCCACGGGGGTGAAGCGCAGTATTTT

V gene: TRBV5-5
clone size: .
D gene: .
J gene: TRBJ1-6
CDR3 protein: CASSTRSLGNSPLHF
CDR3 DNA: TGTGCCAGCAGTACGAGGAGTTTAGGAAATTCACCCCTCCACTTT

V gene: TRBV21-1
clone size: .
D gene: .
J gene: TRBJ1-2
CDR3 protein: CASSKEVGAANYGYTF
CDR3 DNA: TGTGCCAGCAGCAAAGAGGTGGGGGCGGCTAACTATGGCTACACCTTC

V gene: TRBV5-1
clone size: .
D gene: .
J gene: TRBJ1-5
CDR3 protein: CASSPGGYNQPQHF
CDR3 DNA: TGCGCCAGCAGCCCGGGCGGGTACAATCAGCCCCAGCATTTT

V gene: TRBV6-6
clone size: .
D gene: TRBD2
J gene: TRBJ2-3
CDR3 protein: CASSSSGGAKYF
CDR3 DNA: TGTGCCAGCAGTTCTAGCGGGGGGGCGAAGTATTTT

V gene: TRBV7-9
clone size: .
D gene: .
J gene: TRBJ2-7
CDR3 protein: CASSLGYRAYEQYF
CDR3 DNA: TGTGCCAGCAGCTTAGGGTACAGGGCCTACGAGCAGTACTTC

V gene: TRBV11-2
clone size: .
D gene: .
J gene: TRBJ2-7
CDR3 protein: CASSLASSSSYEQYF
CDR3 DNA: TGTGCCAGCAGCTTAGCTAGCTCTAGCTCCTACGAGCAGTACTTC

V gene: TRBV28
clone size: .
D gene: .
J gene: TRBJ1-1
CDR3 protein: CASSNTGSVFF
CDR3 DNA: TGTGCCAGCAGTAACACAGGGTCGGTTTTCTTT

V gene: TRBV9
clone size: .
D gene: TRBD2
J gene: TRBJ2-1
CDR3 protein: CASSVGLAGSSYNEQFF
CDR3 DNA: TGTGCCAGCAGCGTAGGACTAGCGGGGAGCTCCTACAATGAGCAGTTCTTC

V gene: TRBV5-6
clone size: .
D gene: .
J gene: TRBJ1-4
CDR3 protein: CASGTGEKLFF
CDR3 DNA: TGTGCCAGCGGAACGGGGGAAAAACTGTTTTTT

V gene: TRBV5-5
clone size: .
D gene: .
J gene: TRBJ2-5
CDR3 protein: CASSLFGGAQETQYF
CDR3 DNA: TGTGCCAGCAGCTTGTTTGGGGGGGCCCAAGAGACCCAGTACTTC

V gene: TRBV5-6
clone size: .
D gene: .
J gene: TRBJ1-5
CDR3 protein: CASSPFGGVNQPQHF
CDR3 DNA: TGTGCCAGCAGCCCTTTCGGCGGGGTGAATCAGCCCCAGCATTTT

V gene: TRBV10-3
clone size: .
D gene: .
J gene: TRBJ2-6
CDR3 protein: CAISERRARGSGANVLTF
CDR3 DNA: TGTGCCATCAGTGAGAGGAGGGCGAGGGGATCTGGGGCCAACGTCCTGACTTTC

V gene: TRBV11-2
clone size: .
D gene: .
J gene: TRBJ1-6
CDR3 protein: CASSLDPGGSSYNSPLHF
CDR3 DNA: TGTGCCAGCAGCTTAGATCCAGGAGGAAGCTCCTATAATTCACCCCTCCACTTT

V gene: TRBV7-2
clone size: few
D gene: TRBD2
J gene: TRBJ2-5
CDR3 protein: CASSLGRGGRQETQYF
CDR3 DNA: TGTGCCAGCAGCTTAGGTCGGGGGGGAAGGCAAGAGACCCAGTACTTC

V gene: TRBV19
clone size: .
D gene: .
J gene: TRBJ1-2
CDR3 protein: CASSQFATGANYGYTF
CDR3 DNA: TGTGCCAGTAGTCAGTTCGCCACGGGGGCTAACTATGGCTACACCTTC

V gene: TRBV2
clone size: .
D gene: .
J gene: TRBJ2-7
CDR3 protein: CAGRTNSHEQYF
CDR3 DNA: TGTGCCGGCAGGACGAACAGTCACGAGCAGTACTTC

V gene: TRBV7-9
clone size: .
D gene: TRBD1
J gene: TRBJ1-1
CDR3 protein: CASSIPGGTEAFF
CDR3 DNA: TGTGCCAGCAGCATACCAGGGGGCACTGAAGCTTTCTTT

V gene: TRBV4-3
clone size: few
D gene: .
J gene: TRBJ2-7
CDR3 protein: CASSQEWVGGPYEQYF
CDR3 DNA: TGCGCCAGCAGCCAAGAATGGGTGGGGGGGCCCTACGAGCAGTACTTC